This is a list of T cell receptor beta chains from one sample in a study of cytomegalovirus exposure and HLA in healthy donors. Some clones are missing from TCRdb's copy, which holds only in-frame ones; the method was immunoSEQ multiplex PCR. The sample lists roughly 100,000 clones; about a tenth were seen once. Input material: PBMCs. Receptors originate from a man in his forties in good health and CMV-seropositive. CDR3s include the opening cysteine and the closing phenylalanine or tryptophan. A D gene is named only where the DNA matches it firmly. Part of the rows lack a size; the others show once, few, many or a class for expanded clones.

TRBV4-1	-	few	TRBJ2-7	CASSPDSGDVQYF	TGCGCCAGCAGCCCGGACTCCGGGGATGTGCAGTACTTC
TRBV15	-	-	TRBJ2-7	CATSSGEYEQYF	TGTGCCACCAGCAGCGGGGAATACGAGCAGTACTTC
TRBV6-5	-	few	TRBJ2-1	CASSYAGSGNEQFF	TGTGCCAGCAGTTACGCGGGATCGGGTAATGAGCAGTTCTTC
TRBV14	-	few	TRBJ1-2	CASSQEGGVDGYTF	TGTGCCAGCAGCCAAGAAGGGGGGGTAGATGGCTACACCTTC
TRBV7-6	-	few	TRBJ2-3	CASSLTTRGTQYF	TGTGCCAGCAGCCTAACCACACGGGGTACGCAGTATTTT
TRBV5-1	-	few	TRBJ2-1	CASSLEGHAGDEQFF	TGCGCCAGCAGCTTAGAGGGACACGCAGGCGATGAGCAGTTCTTC
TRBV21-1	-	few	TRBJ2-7	CASSKDHSTPLEPRIVPYEQYF	TGTGCCAGCAGCAAAGATCACTCGACGCCACTCGAACCCAGGATCGTTCCCTACGAGCAGTACTTC
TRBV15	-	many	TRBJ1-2	CATSRADPGQDGYTF	TGTGCCACCAGCAGAGCGGATCCAGGGCAGGATGGCTACACCTTC
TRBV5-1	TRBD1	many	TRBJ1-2	CASSLGDSPYYGYTF	TGCGCCAGCAGCTTAGGGGACAGTCCTTACTATGGCTACACCTTC
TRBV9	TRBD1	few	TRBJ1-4	CASSAEQGQDEKLFF	TGTGCCAGCAGCGCAGAACAGGGGCAGGATGAAAAACTGTTTTTT
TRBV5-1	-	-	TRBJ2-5	CASSLGTEPKPYQETQYF	TGCGCCAGCAGCTTGGGAACTGAGCCTAAGCCGTACCAAGAGACCCAGTACTTC
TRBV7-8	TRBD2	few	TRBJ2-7	CASSRGTSGSYEQYF	TGTGCCAGCAGCCGAGGGACTAGCGGGAGCTACGAGCAGTACTTC
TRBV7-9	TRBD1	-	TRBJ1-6	CASSPDTGTGLPWAPLHF	TGTGCCAGCAGCCCGGATACCGGGACAGGTCTCCCTTGGGCACCCCTCCACTTT
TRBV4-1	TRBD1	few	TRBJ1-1	CASSQGQGNTEAFF	TGCGCCAGCAGCCAAGGACAGGGAAACACTGAAGCTTTCTTT
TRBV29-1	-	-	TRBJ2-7	CSVGSGLSYEQYF	TGCAGCGTCGGTAGCGGTCTCTCCTACGAGCAGTACTTC
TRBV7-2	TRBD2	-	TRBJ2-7	CASSLVEPGRENEQYF	TGTGCCAGCAGCTTAGTGGAGCCGGGGCGGGAGAACGAGCAGTACTTC
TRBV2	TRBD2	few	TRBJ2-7	CASHGGGSYEQYF	TGTGCCAGCCACGGCGGGGGATCCTACGAGCAGTACTTC
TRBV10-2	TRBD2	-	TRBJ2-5	CASSSSGRARETQYF	TGCGCCAGCAGTTCTAGCGGGAGGGCCCGAGAGACCCAGTACTTC
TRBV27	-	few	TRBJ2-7	CASSFDQGYEQYF	TGTGCCAGCAGTTTCGATCAGGGTTACGAGCAGTACTTC
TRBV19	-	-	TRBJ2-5	CASSPGERQTQYF	TGTGCCAGTAGTCCAGGGGAGAGGCAGACCCAGTACTTC
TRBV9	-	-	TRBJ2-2	CASSVATKAGPTGELFF	TGTGCCAGCAGCGTAGCTACTAAGGCGGGGCCCACCGGGGAGCTGTTTTTT
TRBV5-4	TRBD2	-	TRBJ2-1	CASGLAGGGEQFF	TGTGCCAGCGGACTAGCGGGAGGAGGTGAGCAGTTCTTC
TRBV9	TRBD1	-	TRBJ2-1	CASSPLTGQGYNEQFF	TGTGCCAGCAGCCCATTAACCGGACAGGGCTACAATGAGCAGTTCTTC
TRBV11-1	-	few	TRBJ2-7	CASSLAQAEQYF	TGTGCCAGCAGCTTAGCGCAGGCAGAGCAGTACTTC
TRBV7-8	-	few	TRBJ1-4	CASQGYNEKLFF	TGTGCCAGCCAGGGCTATAATGAAAAACTGTTTTTT
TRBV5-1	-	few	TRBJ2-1	CASSLDPTVNEQFF	TGCGCCAGCAGCTTGGACCCGACTGTCAATGAGCAGTTCTTC
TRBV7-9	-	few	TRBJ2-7	CASSVKGDYTYEQYF	TGTGCCAGCAGCGTTAAGGGTGACTATACCTACGAGCAGTACTTC
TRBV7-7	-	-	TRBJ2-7	CASSRAYSYEQYF	TGTGCTAGCAGCCGTGCCTACTCCTACGAGCAGTACTTC
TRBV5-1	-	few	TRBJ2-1	CASSWGGQYGHNEQFF	TGCGCCAGCAGCTGGGGGGGGCAGTACGGTCACAATGAGCAGTTCTTC
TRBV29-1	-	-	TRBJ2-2	CSVGSAGELFF	TGCAGCGTTGGTAGCGCCGGGGAGCTGTTTTTT
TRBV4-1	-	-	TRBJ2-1	CASSQVFPRDNEQFF	TGCGCCAGCAGCCAAGTTTTTCCGAGGGACAATGAGCAGTTCTTC
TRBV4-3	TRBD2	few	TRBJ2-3	CASSLGTSGTDTQYF	TGCGCCAGCAGCCTGGGGACTAGCGGGACAGATACGCAGTATTTT
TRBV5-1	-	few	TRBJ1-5	CASSLIGGHNQPQHF	TGCGCCAGCAGCTTGATTGGTGGCCACAATCAGCCCCAGCATTTT
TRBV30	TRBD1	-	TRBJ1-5	CAWNPSGGLQPQHF	TGTGCCTGGAACCCCTCAGGGGGCCTTCAGCCCCAGCATTTT
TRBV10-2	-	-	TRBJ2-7	CASSDPAGTTYEQYF	TGCGCCAGCAGTGATCCAGCGGGCACTACCTACGAGCAGTACTTC
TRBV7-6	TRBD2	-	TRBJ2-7	CASSLRTGTIDVYEQYF	TGTGCCAGCAGCTTAAGAACTGGGACTATTGACGTGTACGAGCAGTACTTC
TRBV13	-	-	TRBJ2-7	CASAGLPAYEQYF	TGTGCCAGTGCGGGACTCCCGGCCTACGAGCAGTACTTC
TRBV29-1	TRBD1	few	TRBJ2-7	CSLRDRVGEQYF	TGCAGCCTCCGGGACAGGGTGGGTGAGCAGTACTTC
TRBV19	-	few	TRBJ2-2	CASLRGWELFF	TGTGCCAGTTTGCGGGGTTGGGAGCTGTTTTTT
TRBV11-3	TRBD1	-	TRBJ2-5	CASSSGQGGETQYF	TGTGCCAGCAGCTCGGGACAGGGCGGAGAGACCCAGTACTTC
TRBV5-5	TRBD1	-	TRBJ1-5	CASSPTGQGGQPQHF	TGTGCCAGCAGCCCCACTGGACAGGGAGGTCAGCCCCAGCATTTT
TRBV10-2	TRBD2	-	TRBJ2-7	CASSAGTSGNHEQYF	TGCGCCAGCAGTGCGGGGACTAGCGGGAACCACGAGCAGTACTTC
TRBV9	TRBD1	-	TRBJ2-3	CASTGGTFTDTQYF	TGTGCCAGCACAGGGGGCACATTCACAGATACGCAGTATTTT